This T cell receptor beta chain was retrieved from a study of blood T cell repertoires in COVID-19. Study summary: Sites across the United States, Italy and Spain contributed samples from acute and convalescent COVID-19. Sources were T cells, B-cell-depleted T cells, or PBMCs; the material itself was cDNA or gDNA.

CDR3 length: 13 amino acids. J lost 7 bases, V lost 6 bases, and 1 base had no gene match. Authors' methods: Amplification from reference gene primers served as the basis for estimated nucleated cell counts. Measured with immunoSEQ multiplex PCR; TCRdb has only the in-frame clones, and not every one. V and J calls and clone size are those listed in that table; D and trimming were worked out from the DNA. The repertoire consists of about 180,000 clones, with about 86% occurring once and the leading ten covering 2.9%. What was sequenced was peripheral blood. The source of this sequence is a woman in her thirties with active or convalescent COVID-19. The chain couples TRBV12-3 or TRBV12-4 to TRBJ2-5, with TRBD2 identical over 14 bases. CDR3 in amino acids: CASRGTSGGTQYF. The DNA for the CDR3 is TGTGCCAGCAGAGGGACTAGCGGGGGGACCCAGTACTTC.